The source of this T cell receptor beta chain is a study of beta chain features in type 1 diabetes. Comments on this clone: Its antigen is as yet unknown.

What was sequenced were expressed TCRB transcripts, since all of the isolated RNA had been reverse transcribed. TCRdb's copy holds only in-frame clones and misses some; the assay was immunoSEQ multiplex PCR. In the table there are 500,000 to 700,000 clones, 15% to 18% of which are singletons. The study's findings and limits: In comparison with healthy donors, patients had naive, central memory and Treg TCRB repertoires that appeared more similar.

Germline CDR1 and CDR2: SGHNT and YYREEE (reference sequence). Trimming removed 0 bases at V and 6 bases at J, with 6 bases between. The CDR3 covers 13 residues. This sequence originates from a man aged 18 to 29 in good health. Sample: naive CD4+ T cells from blood. The gene calls are TRBV5-4 and TRBJ2-2; D is ambiguous. CDR3 sequence: CASSLEPSGELFF. DNA for the CDR3: TGTGCCAGCAGCTTGGAGCCCTCCGGGGAGCTGTTTTTT.